This T cell receptor (beta chain) was obtained from a study of glioma-infiltrating T cells (TCRdb year 2016). For the study in its entirety: Glioma tissue, non-neoplastic brain tissue and matched peripheral blood mononuclear cells were used as sources from which TCR alpha- and beta-chain repertoires were sequenced. To measure divergence between tissue and blood T-cell populations, each tissue-infiltrating repertoire was compared with the peripheral blood repertoire of the same patient. The paired cohort comprised three low-grade glioma patients, 7 or 8 primary glioblastoma patients and three non-glioma patients contributing non-neoplastic brain tissue. What the research found in general, with its limitations: Tissue and blood shared very few CDR3 sequences, a result attributed to high CDR3 diversity and limited sampling. Group comparisons were based on small numbers of patients: three non-neoplastic, three low-grade glioma and several glioblastoma patients. VJ-independent divergence between tissue and blood was found to be below expectation in non-neoplastic patients but above expectation in all gliomas, particularly low-grade gliomas.

Comment on this clonotype: The clone's antigen remains unknown. No qualities accompany the bases; no much larger clone lies one base away.

TCR alpha and beta CDR3 regions were amplified with the iRepertoire nested amplicon-rescue multiplex PCR (arm-PCR) platform from RNA. For one-step reverse transcription and amplification, 100-400 ng of tissue mRNA or PBMC total RNA was used as input. Following bead purification, Illumina adapters were added by a secondary multiplex PCR, and libraries between 200 and 400 bp were gel-purified. Libraries carried internal 6-nucleotide barcodes used for demultiplexing. Sequencing of libraries was performed on an Illumina MiSeq with 2x220 or 2x250 nucleotide paired-end reads. In the original analysis: Paired reads were merged using FLASH 1.2.11 and aligned with BWA-MEM to the GRCh37 human genome, and TRA and TRB reads were then extracted. An IMGT-derived reference of cassette sequences and CDR3 motifs, with pseudogenes included, was used for V and J assignment. Reads were translated in three frames, and productive CDR3s were defined as those with a C...FGXG motif and no stop codons. A clonotype was defined as a unique combination of a V-J cassette pair and a CDR3 amino acid sequence. Filtering of reads was based on Hamming distance, with the threshold set by the sequence error rate of each sample in mapped regions. The public reads were reanalyzed by TCRdb: fastp trimming at Q25, MiXCR alignment, in-frame beta chains only. Records with the same CDR3 protein are collapsed into one entry carrying the most frequent genes and DNA. The V and J calls shown here were made by TCRdb, not taken from the authors' results. The sample has approximately 17,000 distinct CDR3 sequences on record, roughly 50% of them singletons. Roughly 40% of the sample is held by the ten biggest clonotypes.

From its cysteine to its phenylalanine, the CDR3 spans 10 amino acids. The retained sequence is limited to the CDR3, 30 bases, with the frame set at the first base. Taken from the germline V gene (reference sequence), the CDR1 and CDR2 loops are DFQATT and SNEGSKA. V drops 6 bases and J drops 5 bases, leaving 7 bases in between. The sample taken for sequencing was glioma tissue, nonneoplastic brain tissue, or PBMCs (not recorded which). This receptor was identified in a human donor with low-grade glioma or glioblastoma, undergoing nonglioma brain surgery, or in good health (not recorded which). The chain uses TRBV20-1 and TRBJ2-5; the D gene cannot be resolved reliably. The CDR3 reads CSAVKETQYF. The sequenced DNA: TGCAGTGCCGTCAAGGAGACCCAGTACTTC.